This is a list of T cell receptor beta chains from one sample in a study of spatial heterogeneity in lung cancer. TCRdb reprocessed the 5' RACE reads via MiXCR and lists one record per CDR3 protein. The profile shows just over 70,000 distinct CDR3 sequences, roughly 8.9% of them singletons. Sample: PBMCs, taken at follow-up. These receptor sequences come from a female donor with early-stage non-small cell lung cancer. Both conserved end residues are part of each CDR3. D genes are given only for firm matches. Some rows have no size entry. The others give once, few or many, or a class for an expanded clone.

J gene	V gene	D gene	clone size	CDR3 protein	CDR3 DNA
TRBJ2-2	TRBV14	NA	NA	CASSLHGLNTGELFF	TGTGCCAGCAGCCTCCACGGTTTAAACACCGGGGAGCTGTTTTTT
TRBJ2-3	TRBV5-5	TRBD2	many	CASSFLAGELATQYF	TGTGCCAGCAGCTTCCTAGCGGGGGAGCTGGCTACGCAGTATTTT
TRBJ2-2	TRBV11-2	NA	many	CASSRPASRELFF	TGTGCCAGCAGCCGGCCAGCGTCCAGGGAGCTGTTTTTT
TRBJ1-1	TRBV4-1	NA	many	CASSPLGGRNTEAFF	TGCGCCAGCAGCCCGTTGGGGGGCCGGAACACTGAAGCTTTCTTT
TRBJ2-2	TRBV6-5	NA	NA	CASRIAENAGELFF	TGTGCCTCCAGGATAGCGGAGAACGCCGGGGAGCTGTTTTTT
TRBJ2-1	TRBV6-5	NA	many	CASNTPDRSEQFF	TGTGCCAGCAATACTCCCGACCGGAGTGAGCAGTTCTTC
TRBJ2-3	TRBV3-1	NA	NA	CASSPDWEEDTQYF	TGTGCCAGCAGTCCCGACTGGGAGGAAGATACGCAGTATTTT
TRBJ2-1	TRBV11-2	TRBD2	many	CASSLDRPTTSGRFYNEQFF	TGTGCCAGCAGCTTAGATCGACCTACCACTAGCGGGAGGTTCTACAATGAGCAGTTCTTC
TRBJ2-1	TRBV5-1	TRBD2	NA	CASSLTSGSQNEQFF	TGCGCCAGCAGCTTGACGAGCGGGAGTCAAAATGAGCAGTTCTTC
TRBJ2-7	TRBV19	TRBD1	NA	CASSPGTALYEQYF	TGTGCCAGTAGCCCAGGGACAGCGCTCTACGAGCAGTACTTC
TRBJ2-2	TRBV5-1	NA	few	CASTWGISGSGELFF	TGCGCCAGCACCTGGGGGATAAGTGGTTCCGGGGAGCTGTTTTTT
TRBJ2-2	TRBV28	NA	many	CASSENTGELFF	TGTGCCAGCTCGGAGAACACCGGGGAGCTGTTTTTT
TRBJ2-7	TRBV28	NA	few	CASTLRGSSYEQYF	TGTGCCAGCACCCTCCGGGGGAGCTCCTACGAGCAGTACTTC
TRBJ2-6	TRBV10-3	NA	many	CAITPGRESGANVLTF	TGTGCCATCACCCCAGGCAGGGAATCTGGGGCCAACGTCCTGACTTTC
TRBJ2-1	TRBV6-4	NA	many	CASNPPGTGNEQFF	TGTGCCAGCAATCCCCCGGGAACGGGGAATGAGCAGTTCTTC
TRBJ1-6	TRBV6-1	NA	many	CASSRNPQGASPLHF	TGTGCCAGCAGCAGGAATCCTCAAGGAGCTTCACCCCTCCACTTT
TRBJ1-3	TRBV5-1	NA	many	CASSQDDGASGNTIYF	TGCGCCAGCAGCCAAGACGATGGAGCGTCTGGAAACACCATATATTTT
TRBJ2-5	TRBV4-2	TRBD1	few	CASSQVPTGAQETQYF	TGTGCCAGCAGCCAAGTCCCCACAGGGGCCCAAGAGACCCAGTACTTC
TRBJ2-7	TRBV7-9	TRBD2	few	CASSTNSPGLAGGIYEQYF	TGTGCCAGCAGCACAAATTCCCCGGGACTAGCGGGAGGGATCTACGAGCAGTACTTC
TRBJ2-6	TRBV27	TRBD2	many	CASSARGGWISGANVLTF	TGTGCCAGCAGTGCCCGGGGGGGCTGGATTTCTGGGGCCAACGTCCTGACTTTC
TRBJ2-3	TRBV18	TRBD2	many	CASSPPSSGRGTDTQYF	TGTGCCAGCTCACCACCGTCCAGCGGGAGGGGCACAGATACGCAGTATTTT
TRBJ2-1	TRBV6-1	TRBD2	few	CASKTSGEGGEQFF	TGTGCCAGCAAGACTAGCGGAGAGGGAGGAGAGCAGTTCTTC
TRBJ1-5	TRBV28	NA	NA	CASRRDTDGNQPQHF	TGTGCCAGCAGGCGCGACACCGATGGCAATCAGCCCCAGCATTTT